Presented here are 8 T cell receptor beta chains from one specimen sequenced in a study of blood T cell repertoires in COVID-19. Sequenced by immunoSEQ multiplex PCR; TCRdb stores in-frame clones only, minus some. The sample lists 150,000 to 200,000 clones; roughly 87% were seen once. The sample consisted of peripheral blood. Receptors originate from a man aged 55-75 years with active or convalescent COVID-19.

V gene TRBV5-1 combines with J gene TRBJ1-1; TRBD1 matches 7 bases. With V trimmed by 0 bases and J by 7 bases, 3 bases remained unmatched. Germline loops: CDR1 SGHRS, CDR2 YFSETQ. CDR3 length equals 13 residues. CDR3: CASSLEGAGEAFF. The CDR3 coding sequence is TGCGCCAGCAGCTTGGAGGGGGCTGGTGAAGCTTTCTTT.

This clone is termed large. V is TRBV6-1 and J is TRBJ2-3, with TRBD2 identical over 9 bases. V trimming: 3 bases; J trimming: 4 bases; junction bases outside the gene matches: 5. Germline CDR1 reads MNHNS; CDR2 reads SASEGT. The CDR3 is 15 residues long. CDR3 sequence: CASSEGGGAPDTQYF. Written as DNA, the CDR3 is TGTGCCAGCAGTGAGGGCGGGGGGGCCCCAGATACGCAGTATTTT.

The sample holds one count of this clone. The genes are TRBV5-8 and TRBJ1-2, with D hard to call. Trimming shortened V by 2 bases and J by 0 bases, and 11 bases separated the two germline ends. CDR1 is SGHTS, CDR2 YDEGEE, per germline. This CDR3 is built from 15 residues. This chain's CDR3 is CASSFPGIPNYGYTF. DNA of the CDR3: TGTGCCAGCAGCTTTCCGGGGATACCTAACTATGGCTACACCTTC.

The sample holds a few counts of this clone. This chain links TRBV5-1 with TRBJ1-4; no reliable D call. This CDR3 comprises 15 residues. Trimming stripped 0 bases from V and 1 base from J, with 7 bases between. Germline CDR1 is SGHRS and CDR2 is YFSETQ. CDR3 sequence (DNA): TGCGCCAGCAGCTTGGAGACGGGAACTAATGAAAAACTGTTTTTT. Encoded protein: CASSLETGTNEKLFF.

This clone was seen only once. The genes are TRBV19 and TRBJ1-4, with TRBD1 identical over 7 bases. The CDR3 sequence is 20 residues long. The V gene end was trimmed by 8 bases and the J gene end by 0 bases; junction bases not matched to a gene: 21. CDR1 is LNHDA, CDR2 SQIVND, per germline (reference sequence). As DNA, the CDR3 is TGTGCCAGTGCCAAAAGCCTAGGACAGGAGACCCTCGCAACTAATGAAAAACTGTTTTTT. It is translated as CASAKSLGQETLATNEKLFF.

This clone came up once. In DNA, the CDR3 is TGTGCCTGGAGTGTAGGGGGGGCTGGAGAAAAACTGTTTTTT. Translating gives CAWSVGGAGEKLFF. This rearrangement joins TRBV30 to TRBJ1-4; possible D gene TRBD1, 6 bases. Germline V CDR1 and CDR2: GTSNPN, SVGIG (reference sequence). This CDR3 contains 14 residues. V lost 0 bases to trimming and J lost 8 bases, with 13 bases between them.

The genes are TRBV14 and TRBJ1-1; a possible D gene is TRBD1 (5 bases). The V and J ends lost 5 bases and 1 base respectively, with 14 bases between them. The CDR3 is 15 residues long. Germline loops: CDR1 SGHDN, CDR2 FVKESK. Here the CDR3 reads CASSSLNRPNTEAFF. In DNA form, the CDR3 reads TGTGCCAGCAGCTCTCTCAACAGGCCGAACACTGAAGCTTTCTTT.

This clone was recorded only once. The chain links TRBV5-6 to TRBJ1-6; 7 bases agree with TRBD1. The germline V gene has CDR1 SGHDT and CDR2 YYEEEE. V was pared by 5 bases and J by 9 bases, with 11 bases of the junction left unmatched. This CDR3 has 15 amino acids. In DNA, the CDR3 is TGTGCCAGCAGTTTTTTAGACAGGGCAGGTTCACCCCTCCACTTT. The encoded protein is CASSFLDRAGSPLHF.